Each of the 23 T cell receptor beta chains below was sequenced from the same sample in a study of T cell changes during pregnancy in multiple sclerosis. Repertoires were generated with immunoSEQ multiplex PCR, while TCRdb's copy carries only in-frame clones and drops some. The sample contains 45,000 to 65,000 clones, nearly 95% of which appear only once. The source was CD4+ T cells from peripheral blood mononuclear cells, collected in the third trimester of pregnancy. The source is a female donor with multiple sclerosis, enrolled in a pregnancy study.

The chain employs TRBV20-1 and TRBJ1-5; 8 bases line up with TRBD1. This CDR3 has 11 amino acids. Germline assignment: CDR1 DFQATT and CDR2 SNEGSKA (reference sequence). J lost 13 bases, V lost 3 bases, and 5 bases had no gene match. The CDR3 reads CSASDGTGQHF. CDR3 in DNA: TGCAGTGCTAGCGACGGGACAGGACAGCATTTT.

The chain recombines TRBV6-6 with TRBJ2-4, with unresolved D. The CDR3 is made up of 12 amino acids. V dropped 4 bases and J dropped 3 bases, with 4 bases sitting between them. Germline CDR1 and CDR2: MNHNY and SVGAGI (reference sequence). In DNA form, the CDR3 reads TGTGCCAGCAGTTCTAGCAAAAACATTCAGTACTTC. This translates into CASSSSKNIQYF.

The chain combines TRBV27 with TRBJ1-4; D ambiguous. Germline V lookup: CDR1 MNHEY, CDR2 SMNVEV (reference sequence). The CDR3 extends over 12 amino acids. Trimming left V 5 bases short and J 5 bases short, with 6 bases between. The CDR3 is CASSPSNEKLFF. As DNA, the CDR3 is TGTGCCAGCAGTCCCTCGAATGAAAAACTGTTTTTT. Variable domain in full (rest from reference TRBV27 and TRBJ1-4): EAQVTQNPRYLITVTGKKLTVTCSQNMNHEYMSWYRQDPGLGLRQIYYSMNVEVTDKGDVPEGYKVSRKEKRNFPLILESPSPNQTSLYFCASSPSNEKLFFGSGTQLSVL.

The chain employs TRBV19 and TRBJ2-1; D is ambiguous. The CDR3 totals 16 residues. V lost 3 bases to trimming and J lost 0 bases, with 12 bases between them. Germline V CDR1 and CDR2: LNHDA, SQIVND (reference sequence). The CDR3 DNA reads TGTGCCAGTAGTATTCGAGTAAGAAGCTCCTACAATGAGCAGTTCTTC. This sequence encodes CASSIRVRSSYNEQFF.

This chain connects TRBV5-1 to TRBJ1-5, with TRBD1 identical over 9 bases. Per the germline V gene, CDR1 is SGHRS and CDR2 is YFSETQ. The CDR3 is 15 amino acids. The junction had 5 bases not matched to a gene; V was cut back by 0 bases and J by 7 bases. The DNA for the CDR3 is TGCGCCAGCAGCTTGGGCGGACAGGGGAGCCAGCCCCAGCATTTT. This codes for CASSLGGQGSQPQHF. The variable domain in full, completed from reference TRBV5-1 and TRBJ1-5, reads KAGVTQTPRYLIKTRGQQVTLSCSPISGHRSVSWYQQTPGQGLQFLFEYFSETQRNKGNFPGRFSGRQFSNSRSEMNVSTLELGDSALYLCASSLGGQGSQPQHFGDGTRLSIL.

The J gene is TRBJ2-3, the V gene TRBV2, with 10 bases aligning to TRBD2. The CDR3 length is 17 residues. Per the germline V gene, CDR1 is SNHLY and CDR2 is FYNNEI. The trim removed 4 bases at V and 4 bases at J, leaving 11 bases unmatched. This CDR3 is CASSVKSGGVLPDTQYF. The CDR3 DNA reads TGTGCCAGCAGTGTTAAGAGCGGGGGGGTTCTTCCAGATACGCAGTATTTT.

This clone appeared once. V usage is TRBV5-1 and J usage is TRBJ2-1; possibly TRBD2 for D (5 bases). Trimming removed 5 bases from V and 5 bases from J, with 5 bases in between. CDR1 is SGHRS and CDR2 is YFSETQ in the germline V gene. The CDR3 is 11 residues long. Here the CDR3 reads CASRLDNEQFF. The CDR3 DNA reads TGCGCCAGCAGACTAGACAATGAGCAGTTCTTC.

This clone has just one count. The chain has TRBV6-1 and TRBJ2-2, with a possible D match to TRBD1 (5 bases). Germline V CDR1 and CDR2: MNHNS, SASEGT. Trimming took 6 bases from V and 6 from J, leaving 17 bases between them. The CDR3 runs to 15 residues. The DNA for the CDR3 is TGTGCCAGCAGCGTTGAAACAGGAACCCCCGGGGAGCTGTTTTTT. The encoded protein is CASSVETGTPGELFF.

V is TRBV4-2 and J is TRBJ1-1, with D uncertain. The CDR3 runs to 12 residues. V lost 3 bases, J lost 7 bases, and 9 bases lay in between. The germline V gene encodes CDR1 LGHNA and CDR2 YNFKEQ. DNA for the CDR3: TGTGCCAGCAGCCAGGAGAGACTTGAAGCTTTCTTT. As protein: CASSQERLEAFF.

The chain links TRBV5-1 to TRBJ2-7, with 9 nucleotides matching TRBD1. From germline, CDR1 is SGHRS and CDR2 YFSETQ. The CDR3 sequence is 15 residues long. The V gene end was trimmed by 4 bases and the J gene end by 4 bases; junction bases not matched to a gene: 9. The chain's CDR3 is CASSLGSDRGYEQYF. CDR3 nucleotide sequence: TGCGCCAGCAGCCTTGGATCGGACAGGGGTTACGAGCAGTACTTC.

V is TRBV18 and J is TRBJ1-2; D perhaps matches TRBD1 (5 bases). V dropped 2 bases and J dropped 1 base, with 14 bases sitting between them. Germline V gives CDR1 KGHSH, CDR2 LQKENI. The CDR3 has 16 residues. The CDR3 DNA reads as TGTGCCAGCTCACCAAGGGGAACAGATGTTAACTATGGCTACACCTTC. This codes for CASSPRGTDVNYGYTF.

The chain carries TRBV5-6 and TRBJ2-3; a weak D match, TRBD1 (6 bases). The ends were cut back, 0 bases at V and 3 bases at J, with 14 bases in the middle. The CDR3 is 16 amino acids. The V gene's germline CDR1 is SGHDT and CDR2 YYEEEE. The CDR3 sequence is CASSLDRVRTTDTQYF. CDR3 coding DNA: TGTGCCAGCAGCTTGGACAGGGTCCGTACAACAGATACGCAGTATTTT.

The chain joins TRBV5-6 to TRBJ1-2, with TRBD1 identical over 7 bases. Germline lookup yields CDR1 SGHDT and CDR2 YYEEEE. The CDR3 is made up of 15 amino acids. The trim removed 4 bases at V and 4 bases at J, leaving 10 bases unmatched. CDR3 coding DNA: TGTGCCAGCAGCAAACTTGACAGGGACCGCTATGGCTACACCTTC. The encoded protein is CASSKLDRDRYGYTF.

The gene calls are TRBV19 and TRBJ1-3; unclear D gene. Germline assignment: CDR1 LNHDA and CDR2 SQIVND (reference sequence). Trimming pared 1 base from V and 8 bases from J, leaving 9 bases between. This CDR3 is 13 amino acids long. The CDR3 sequence: CASSIAVLDTIYF. CDR3 nucleotides: TGTGCCAGTAGTATAGCCGTACTGGACACCATATATTTT.

J is TRBJ1-2 and V is TRBV5-6; D unresolved. CDR1 is SGHDT and CDR2 is YYEEEE in the germline V gene. V lost 4 bases and J lost 4, with 11 bases in between. The CDR3 has 13 amino acids. The chain's CDR3 is CASSPRGFYGYTF. The DNA of the CDR3 is TGTGCCAGCAGCCCCCGGGGATTCTATGGCTACACCTTC.

The chain combines TRBV5-6 with TRBJ1-2; a possible D gene is TRBD1 (5 bases). The V and J ends lost 1 base and 6 bases respectively, with 10 bases between them. The CDR3 spans 13 residues. Germline assignment: CDR1 SGHDT and CDR2 YYEEEE. The CDR3 here is CASSLRAGNGYTF. CDR3 nucleotide sequence: TGTGCCAGCAGCTTGCGGGCAGGGAATGGCTACACCTTC.

The chain links TRBV6-6 to TRBJ2-1; D is ambiguous. Trimming left V 0 bases short and J 6 bases short, with 6 bases between. Germline V gene sequence: CDR1 MNHNY, CDR2 SVGAGI (reference sequence). This CDR3 is 13 amino acids long. Written as DNA, the CDR3 is TGTGCCAGCAGTTACTCGAGTGGCAATGAGCAGTTCTTC. Its protein is CASSYSSGNEQFF.

CDR3 loop: CASSLAQGFNEQFF. The DNA of the CDR3 is TGTGCCAGCAGCTTAGCTCAGGGATTCAATGAGCAGTTCTTC. The chain joins TRBV7-9 to TRBJ2-1; possible D gene TRBD1, 5 bases. Germline loops: CDR1 SEHNR, CDR2 FQNEAQ (reference sequence). Trimming removed 0 bases at V and 6 bases at J, with 9 bases between. The CDR3 extends over 14 amino acids.

The V gene is TRBV21-1, the J gene TRBJ2-2; the table names TRBD2, a call not compared with the DNA. TRBV21-1 corresponds to a pseudogene. CDR3 size: 15 residues. The CDR3 region is CASGPRGGVSGELFF. In DNA, the CDR3 is TGTGCCAGCGGGCCTAGGGGGGGCGTATCCGGGGAGCTGTTTTTT.

V and J are TRBV6-1 and TRBJ1-2, with 8 bases identical to TRBD1. The length of the CDR3 is 14 residues. The V gene's germline CDR1 is MNHNS and CDR2 SASEGT. After removal of 5 bases from V and 2 bases from J, the junction contained 4 bases not matched to a gene. In nucleotides, the CDR3 is TGTGCCAGCAGTCGGGACAGGTTAAACTATGGCTACACCTTC. Translated: CASSRDRLNYGYTF.

This chain uses TRBV6-6 with TRBJ1-2; D gene ambiguous. Germline lookup yields CDR1 MNHNY and CDR2 SVGAGI (reference sequence). The CDR3 contains 14 residues. Deletions cut 6 bases from V and 8 bases from J, with 19 bases between. CDR3 sequence reads: CASSNDPRVYGYTF. Here the CDR3 DNA reads TGTGCCAGCAGCAACGACCCCCGGGTATACGGCTACACCTTC.

This CDR3 reads CASRGTHEAFF. DNA of the CDR3: TGTGCCAGCCGGGGAACTCATGAAGCTTTCTTT. The genes are TRBV6-6 and TRBJ1-1, with D uncertain. The germline V gene encodes CDR1 MNHNY and CDR2 SVGAGI (reference sequence). The CDR3 runs to 11 residues. Trimming stripped 8 bases from V and 7 bases from J, with 11 bases between.

The chain has TRBV27 and TRBJ1-5, with D perhaps matching TRBD1 (5 bases). This CDR3 is 15 amino acids long. Trimming shortened V by 5 bases and J by 0 bases, and 11 bases separated the two germline ends. CDR1 and CDR2 from the germline V gene are MNHEY and SMNVEV (reference sequence). CDR3 loop: CASSAGGGSNQPQHF. CDR3 coding DNA: TGTGCCAGCAGTGCTGGGGGGGGTAGCAATCAGCCCCAGCATTTT.